The T cell receptor (beta chain) under discussion was sequenced for a study of blood T cell repertoires in COVID-19. Study details: Researchers got acute and convalescent COVID-19 samples from the United States, Italy and Spain. Nucleic acid was either cDNA or gDNA, and it came from T cells, B-cell-depleted T cells, or PBMCs.

The junction had 4 bases not matched to a gene; V was cut back by 2 bases and J by 2 bases. The CDR3 consists of 15 residues. CDR1 and CDR2 from the germline V gene are KGHSH and LQKENI. This clone was recorded a few times. As handled by the study authors: Cell counts per sample came from amplifying reference gene primers. Produced via immunoSEQ multiplex PCR; TCRdb's table is partial and in-frame only. The V and J calls and clone size were taken over from that table, and D and trimming were inferred from the DNA. The sample lists approximately 78,000 clones, roughly 87% occurring once. The specimen was peripheral blood. The chain is built from TRBV18 and TRBJ2-5, with 8 bases fitting TRBD2. The source of this sequence is a man aged 50 to 59 with acute or convalescent COVID-19. CDR3 DNA: TGTGCCAGCTCACCAAGTGCTAGCGGGCAAGAGACCCAGTACTTC. Its translation is CASSPSASGQETQYF.